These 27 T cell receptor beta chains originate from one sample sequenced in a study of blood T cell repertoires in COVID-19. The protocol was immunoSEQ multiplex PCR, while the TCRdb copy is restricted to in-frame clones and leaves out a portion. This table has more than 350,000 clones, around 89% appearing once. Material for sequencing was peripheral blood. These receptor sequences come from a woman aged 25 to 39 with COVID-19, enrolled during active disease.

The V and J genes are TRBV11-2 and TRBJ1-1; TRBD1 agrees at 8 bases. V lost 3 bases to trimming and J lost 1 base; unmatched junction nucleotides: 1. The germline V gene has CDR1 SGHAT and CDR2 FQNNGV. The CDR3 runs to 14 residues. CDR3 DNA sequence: TGTGCCAGCAGCTTGGGACAGGCGAACACTGAAGCTTTCTTT. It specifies CASSLGQANTEAFF.

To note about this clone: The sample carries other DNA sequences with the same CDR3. CDR3 DNA: TGTGCCAGCAGGGAGGACAGGGGCCTAGGCGGCTACACCTTC. Translated, it gives CASREDRGLGGYTF. This chain connects TRBV2 to TRBJ1-2, with TRBD1 matching over 9 bases. The CDR3 covers 14 residues. V trimming: 6 bases; J trimming: 8 bases; junction bases outside the gene matches: 10. Per germline, CDR1 SNHLY and CDR2 FYNNEI.

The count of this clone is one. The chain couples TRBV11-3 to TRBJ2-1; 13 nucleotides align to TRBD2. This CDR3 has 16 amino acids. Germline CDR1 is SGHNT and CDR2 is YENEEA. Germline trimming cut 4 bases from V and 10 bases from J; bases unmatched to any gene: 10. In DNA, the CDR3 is TGTGCCAGCAGCTCCGGAGGGACTAGCGGGAATTGGGAGCAGTTCTTC. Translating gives CASSSGGTSGNWEQFF. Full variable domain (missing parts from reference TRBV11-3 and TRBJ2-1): EAGVVQSPRYKIIEKKQPVAFWCNPISGHNTLYWYLQNLGQGPELLIRYENEEAVDDSQLPKDRFSAERLKGVDSTLKIQPAELGDSAVYLCASSSGGTSGNWEQFFGPGTRLTVL.

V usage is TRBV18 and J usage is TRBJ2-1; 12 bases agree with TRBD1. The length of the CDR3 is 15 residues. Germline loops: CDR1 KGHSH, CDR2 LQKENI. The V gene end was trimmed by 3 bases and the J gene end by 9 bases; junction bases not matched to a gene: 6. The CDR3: CASSPRDRGQGEQFF. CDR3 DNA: TGTGCCAGCTCACCCCGGGACAGGGGGCAGGGTGAGCAGTTCTTC.

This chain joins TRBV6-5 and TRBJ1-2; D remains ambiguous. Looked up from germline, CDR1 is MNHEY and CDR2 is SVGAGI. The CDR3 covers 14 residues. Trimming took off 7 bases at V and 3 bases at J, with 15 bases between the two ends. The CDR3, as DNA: TGTGCCAGCATACGTAGAAATCAGGACTATGGCTACACCTTC. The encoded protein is CASIRRNQDYGYTF.

The CDR3 protein is CASIGQSYEQYF. The CDR3 DNA follows: TGCGCCAGCATAGGACAGTCCTACGAGCAGTACTTC. The V call is TRBV10-2, the J call TRBJ2-7, with D perhaps TRBD1 (6 bases). The germline V and J ends were trimmed by 7 bases and 1 base, with 8 bases remaining between them. Germline lookup yields CDR1 WSHSY and CDR2 SAAADI. The CDR3 covers 12 residues.

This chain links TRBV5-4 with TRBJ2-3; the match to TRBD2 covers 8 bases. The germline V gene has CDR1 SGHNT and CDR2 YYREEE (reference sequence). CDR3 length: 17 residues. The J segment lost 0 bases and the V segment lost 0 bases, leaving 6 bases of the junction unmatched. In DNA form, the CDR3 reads TGTGCCAGCAGCTTGGGGCTTTTAGCGGGGAGCACAGATACGCAGTATTTT. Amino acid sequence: CASSLGLLAGSTDTQYF.

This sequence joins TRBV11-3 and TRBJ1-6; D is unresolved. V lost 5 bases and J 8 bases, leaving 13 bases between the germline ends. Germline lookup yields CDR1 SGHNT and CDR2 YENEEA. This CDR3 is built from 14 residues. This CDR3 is CASSQRGDDSPLHF. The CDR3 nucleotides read TGTGCCAGCAGCCAACGGGGAGATGATTCACCCCTCCACTTT.

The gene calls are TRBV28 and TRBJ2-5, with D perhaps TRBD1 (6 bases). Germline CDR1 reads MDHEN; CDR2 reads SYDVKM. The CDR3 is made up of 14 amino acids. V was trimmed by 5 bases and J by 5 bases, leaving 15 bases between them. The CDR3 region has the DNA TGTGCCAGCAGTCCCACAGGGCTTCAGGAGACCCAGTACTTC. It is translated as CASSPTGLQETQYF.

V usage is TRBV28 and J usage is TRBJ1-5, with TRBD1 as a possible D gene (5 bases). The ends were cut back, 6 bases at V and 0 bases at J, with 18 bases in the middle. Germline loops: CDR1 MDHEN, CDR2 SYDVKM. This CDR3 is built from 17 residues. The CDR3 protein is CASRSPGLIYSNQPQHF. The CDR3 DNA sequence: TGTGCCAGCAGGTCCCCGGGACTCATTTATAGCAATCAGCCCCAGCATTTT.

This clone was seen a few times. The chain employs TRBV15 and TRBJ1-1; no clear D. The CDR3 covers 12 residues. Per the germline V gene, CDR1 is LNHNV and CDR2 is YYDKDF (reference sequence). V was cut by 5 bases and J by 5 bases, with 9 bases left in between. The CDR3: CATSLRGTEAFF. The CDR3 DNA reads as TGTGCCACCAGCCTACGGGGAACTGAAGCTTTCTTT.

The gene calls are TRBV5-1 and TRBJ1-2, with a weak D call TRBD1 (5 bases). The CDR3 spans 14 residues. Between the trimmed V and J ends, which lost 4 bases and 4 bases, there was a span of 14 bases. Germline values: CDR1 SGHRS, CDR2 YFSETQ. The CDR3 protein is CASSPDRLSYGYTF. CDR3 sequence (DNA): TGCGCCAGCAGCCCTGACAGACTCAGCTATGGCTACACCTTC.

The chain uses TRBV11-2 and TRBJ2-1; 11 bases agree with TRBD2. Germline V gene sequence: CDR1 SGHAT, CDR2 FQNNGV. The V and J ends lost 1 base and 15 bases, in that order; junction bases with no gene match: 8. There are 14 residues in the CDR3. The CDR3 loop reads CASSLGSGGAGRFF. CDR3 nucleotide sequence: TGTGCCAGCAGCTTAGGTAGCGGGGGGGCCGGTCGGTTCTTC. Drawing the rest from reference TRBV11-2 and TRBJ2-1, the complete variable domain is EAGVAQSPRYKIIEKRQSVAFWCNPISGHATLYWYQQILGQGPKLLIQFQNNGVVDDSQLPKDRFSAERLKGVDSTLKIQPAKLEDSAVYLCASSLGSGGAGRFFGPGTRLTVL.

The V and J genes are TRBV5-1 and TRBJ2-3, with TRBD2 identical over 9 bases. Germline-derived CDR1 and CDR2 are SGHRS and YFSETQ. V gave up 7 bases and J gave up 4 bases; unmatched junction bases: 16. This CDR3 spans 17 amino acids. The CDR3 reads CASVPNPGLASPDTQYF. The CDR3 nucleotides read TGCGCCAGCGTCCCCAACCCCGGACTAGCGAGCCCAGATACGCAGTATTTT.

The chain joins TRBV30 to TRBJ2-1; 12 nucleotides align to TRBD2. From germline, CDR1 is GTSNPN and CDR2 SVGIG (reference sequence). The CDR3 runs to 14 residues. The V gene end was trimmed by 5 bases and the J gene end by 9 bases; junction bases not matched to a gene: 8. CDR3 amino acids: CAWGLAGQGGEQFF. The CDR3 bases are TGTGCCTGGGGACTAGCGGGGCAAGGGGGTGAGCAGTTCTTC.

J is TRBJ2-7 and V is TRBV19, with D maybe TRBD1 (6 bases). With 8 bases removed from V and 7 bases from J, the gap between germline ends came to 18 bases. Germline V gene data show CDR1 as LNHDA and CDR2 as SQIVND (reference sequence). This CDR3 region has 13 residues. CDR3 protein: CASLDRFAGEQYF. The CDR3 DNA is TGTGCCAGTCTAGACAGGTTTGCCGGAGAGCAGTACTTC.

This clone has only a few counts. CDR3 protein: CASRGGQGSQPQHF. CDR3 in DNA: TGTGCCAGCAGAGGGGGACAGGGGAGCCAGCCCCAGCATTTT. V is TRBV2 and J is TRBJ1-5; TRBD1 aligns across 10 bases. Looked up from germline, CDR1 is SNHLY and CDR2 is FYNNEI. The CDR3 totals 14 residues. After removal of 6 bases from V and 7 bases from J, the junction contained 6 bases not matched to a gene. Using reference TRBV2 and TRBJ1-5 for the parts outside the CDR3, the full variable domain is EPEVTQTPSHQVTQMGQEVILRCVPISNHLYFYWYRQILGQKVEFLVSFYNNEISEKSEIFDDQFSVERPDGSNFTLKIRSTKLEDSAMYFCASRGGQGSQPQHFGDGTRLSIL.

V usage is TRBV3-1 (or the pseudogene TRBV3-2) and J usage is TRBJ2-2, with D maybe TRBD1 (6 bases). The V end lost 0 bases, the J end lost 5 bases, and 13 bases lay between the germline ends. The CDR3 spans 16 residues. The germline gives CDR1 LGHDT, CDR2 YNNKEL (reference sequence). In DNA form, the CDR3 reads TGTGCCAGCAGCCAAGATGGGGGACAACCAACCGGGGAGCTGTTTTTT. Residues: CASSQDGGQPTGELFF.

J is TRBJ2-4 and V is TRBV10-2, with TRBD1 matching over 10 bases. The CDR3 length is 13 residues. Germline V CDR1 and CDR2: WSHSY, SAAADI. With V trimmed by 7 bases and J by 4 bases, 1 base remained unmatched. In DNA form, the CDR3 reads TGCGCCAGCACGGGACAGGGGAAAAACATTCAGTACTTC. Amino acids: CASTGQGKNIQYF.

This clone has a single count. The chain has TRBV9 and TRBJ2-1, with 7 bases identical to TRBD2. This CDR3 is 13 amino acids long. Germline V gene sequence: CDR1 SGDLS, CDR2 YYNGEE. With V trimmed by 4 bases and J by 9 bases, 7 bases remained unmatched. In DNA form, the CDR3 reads TGTGCCAGCAGCCGAAGCGGGGCTGGTGAGCAGTTCTTC. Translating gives CASSRSGAGEQFF.

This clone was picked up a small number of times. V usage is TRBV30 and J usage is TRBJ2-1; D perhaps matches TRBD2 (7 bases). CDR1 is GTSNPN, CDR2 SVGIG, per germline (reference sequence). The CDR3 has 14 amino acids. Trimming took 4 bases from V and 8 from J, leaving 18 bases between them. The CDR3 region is CAWTQGRGRDEQFF. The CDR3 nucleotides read TGTGCCTGGACCCAGGGGAGGGGCAGAGATGAGCAGTTCTTC.

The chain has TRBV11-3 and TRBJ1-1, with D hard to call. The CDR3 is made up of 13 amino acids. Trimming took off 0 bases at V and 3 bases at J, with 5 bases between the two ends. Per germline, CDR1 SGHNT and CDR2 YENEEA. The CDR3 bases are TGTGCCAGCAGCTTAGAGGCTGACACTGAAGCTTTCTTT. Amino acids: CASSLEADTEAFF. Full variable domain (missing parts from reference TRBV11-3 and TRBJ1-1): EAGVVQSPRYKIIEKKQPVAFWCNPISGHNTLYWYLQNLGQGPELLIRYENEEAVDDSQLPKDRFSAERLKGVDSTLKIQPAELGDSAVYLCASSLEADTEAFFGQGTRLTVV.

The CDR3 reads CASSLADSSNQPQHF. Written as DNA, the CDR3 is TGTGCCAGCAGTTTAGCCGACAGTAGCAATCAGCCCCAGCATTTT. The chain joins TRBV28 to TRBJ1-5, with D perhaps matching TRBD1 (5 bases). Germline loops: CDR1 MDHEN, CDR2 SYDVKM. V dropped 2 bases and J dropped 0 bases, with 8 bases sitting between them. This CDR3 contains 15 residues. The full variable domain, in which reference TRBV28 and TRBJ1-5 provide the parts outside the CDR3, is DVKVTQSSRYLVKRTGEKVFLECVQDMDHENMFWYRQDPGLGLRLIYFSYDVKMKEKGDIPEGYSVSREKKERFSLILESASTNQTSMYLCASSLADSSNQPQHFGDGTRLSIL.

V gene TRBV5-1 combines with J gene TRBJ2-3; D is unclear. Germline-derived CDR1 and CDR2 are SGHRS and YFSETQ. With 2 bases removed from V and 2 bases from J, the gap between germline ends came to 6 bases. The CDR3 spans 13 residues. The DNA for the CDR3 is TGCGCCAGCAGCTTCTTAGACACAGATACGCAGTATTTT. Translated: CASSFLDTDTQYF.

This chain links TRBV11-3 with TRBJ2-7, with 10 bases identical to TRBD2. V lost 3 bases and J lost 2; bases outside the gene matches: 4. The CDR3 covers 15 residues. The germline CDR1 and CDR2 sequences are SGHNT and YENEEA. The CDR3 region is CASSLGLAQTYEQYV. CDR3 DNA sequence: TGTGCCAGCAGCTTGGGACTAGCGCAGACCTACGAGCAGTACGTC.

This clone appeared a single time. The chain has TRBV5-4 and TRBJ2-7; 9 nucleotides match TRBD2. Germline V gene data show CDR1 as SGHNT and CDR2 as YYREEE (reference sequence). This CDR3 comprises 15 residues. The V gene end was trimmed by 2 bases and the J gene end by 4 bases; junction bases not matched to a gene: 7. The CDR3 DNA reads TGTGCCAGCAGCTTAGGGCGGGGGGGCCATTACGAGCAGTACTTC. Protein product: CASSLGRGGHYEQYF.

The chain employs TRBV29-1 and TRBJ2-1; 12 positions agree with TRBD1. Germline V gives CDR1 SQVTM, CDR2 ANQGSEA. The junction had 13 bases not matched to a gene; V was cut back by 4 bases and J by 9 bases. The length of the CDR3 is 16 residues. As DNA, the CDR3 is TGCAGCGTTGGGGTTGTGGGACAGGGGGCGCCAGGTGAGCAGTTCTTC. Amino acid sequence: CSVGVVGQGAPGEQFF.